Each of the 2 T cell receptor beta chains below was sequenced from the same sample in a study of persistence of HIV-infected CD4 T cells. These receptors' targets are unknown. Stimulation used around 10 ug/mL lysate from CMV-infected fibroblasts. Memory cells lacking CD40L and CD69 with high CD45RO were sorted. The libraries were made with immunoSEQ version 4 in survey mode. The repertoire was sequenced with immunoSEQ multiplex PCR; TCRdb's copy has only in-frame clones and lacks some. Here the sample spans 25,000 to 35,000 clones, 82% being singletons. The sample in question was CD4+ T cells sorted from PBMCs after approximately 19-hour stimulation, obtained from a patient who received antiretroviral therapy. These receptors all come from an adult man with HIV who was CMV-seropositive.

The chain links TRBV28 to TRBJ2-1; D might be TRBD1 or TRBD2, each matching 5 bases. Trimming took 3 bases from V and 6 from J, leaving 12 bases between them. This CDR3 has 14 residues. CDR1 MDHEN and CDR2 SYDVKM come from the germline V gene. CDR3 protein: CASSLSGPRNEQFF. The CDR3 DNA follows: TGTGCCAGCAGTTTGTCGGGACCTCGCAATGAGCAGTTCTTC.

The CDR3, as DNA: TGTGCCAGCAGCCGTGGGCTAGCGGGGTGGGAGACCCAGTACTTC. Amino acids: CASSRGLAGWETQYF. The rearrangement joins TRBV14 to TRBJ2-5, with 9 bases matching TRBD2. The CDR3 loop spans 15 amino acids. After removal of 4 bases from V and 5 bases from J, the junction contained 8 bases not matched to a gene. CDR1 and CDR2 from the germline V gene are SGHDN and FVKESK.